The rows below give T cell receptor beta chains drawn from one sample of a study of T cells in Graves' hyperthyroidism and ophthalmopathy. In TCRdb, the multiplex PCR reads were re-called with MiXCR into one record per CDR3 protein. The table has roughly 500,000 distinct CDR3 sequences, around 50% seen once. The material sequenced was peripheral blood or thyroid tissue (not recorded which). The receptor source for this set is an adult woman with Graves' disease, either hyperthyroidism or ophthalmopathy (not recorded which). Each CDR3 is given with its conserved first and last residue. Each record gives: J gene, D gene, V gene, clone size, CDR3 DNA, CDR3 protein. A D gene is named only where the DNA matches it firmly. Size values are once, few and many counts, or a class for expanded clones, and some rows have none.

>TRBJ1-1|-|TRBV6-1|-
TGTGCCAGCAGTGATAACGAGTACACTGAAACTTTCTTT
CASSDNEYTETFF
>TRBJ2-7|TRBD1|TRBV7-9|few
TGTGCCAGCAGCTTTGATTTACAGGGGAAATACGAGCAGTACTTC
CASSFDLQGKYEQYF
>TRBJ2-2|-|TRBV4-1|-
TGCGCCAGCAGCCAAGATCACCGGCGGTGGAACACCGGGGAGGTGTTTTTT
CASSQDHRRWNTGEVFF
>TRBJ1-1|-|TRBV7-9|-
TGTGCCAGCAGCTTACGCCCCGCTGGCGACACTGAAGCTTTCTTT
CASSLRPAGDTEAFF
>TRBJ1-1|TRBD1|TRBV7-2|-
TGTGCCAGCAGCTTGCGGTCGACAGGGGGGACTGAAGCTTTCTTT
CASSLRSTGGTEAFF
>TRBJ2-7|TRBD2|TRBV20-1|many
TGCAGTGCTAGAACCGGGACTAGCGGGAGCAGCGAGCAGTACTTC
CSARTGTSGSSEQYF
>TRBJ2-2|TRBD2|TRBV5-1|once
TGCGCCAGCAGCTTGGCCAGTCTAGCGGGAGGTCTCACCGGGGAGCTGTTTTTT
CASSLASLAGGLTGELFF
>TRBJ1-1|-|TRBV11-2|-
TGTGCCGCGGGGGGGGAAGCTTTCTTT
CAAGGEAFF
>TRBJ2-7|-|TRBV7-9|-
TGTGCCAGCAGCCAAGGTTCGGCAGGGGATAGGCGATACGAGCAGTACTTC
CASSQGSAGDRRYEQYF
>TRBJ2-5|-|TRBV12-3/TRBV12-4|many
TGTGCCAGTCTACAGACTGCAGGGGCCGTGGAGACCCAGTACTTC
CASLQTAGAVETQYF
>TRBJ1-2|-|TRBV5-5|-
TGTGCCAGCAGCACTGTGGGGCAGCCCTATTATGGCTACACCTTC
CASSTVGQPYYGYTF
>TRBJ1-6|-|TRBV5-1|-
TGCGCCAGCAGCTTGGCCTTTCGCCCCGGGTCCGGTAATTCACCCCTCCACTTT
CASSLAFRPGSGNSPLHF
>TRBJ2-3|TRBD2|TRBV10-3|many
TGTGCCATCGATCCTAGCGGGTTAACAGATACGCAGTATTTT
CAIDPSGLTDTQYF
>TRBJ1-1|-|TRBV9|-
TGTGCCAGCAACGAGCTGAAGGGAGACACTGAAGCTTTCTTT
CASNELKGDTEAFF
>TRBJ2-2|TRBD2|TRBV12-3/TRBV12-4|-
TGTACCAGCAGTTCTCTAGCGGTGAACACCGGGGAGCTGTTTTTT
CTSSSLAVNTGELFF
>TRBJ1-1|-|TRBV15|-
TGTGCCACCAGCAGAGAGCTCGTGAACACTGAAGCTTTCTTT
CATSRELVNTEAFF
>TRBJ2-7|-|TRBV29-1|-
TGCAGCTTTGGACGGTCCCGCGGCGGCGAGCAGTACTTC
CSFGRSRGGEQYF
>TRBJ1-2|-|TRBV25-1|-
TGTGCCAGCAGCGGCGGGGACAACTATGGCTACACCTTC
CASSGGDNYGYTF
>TRBJ1-1|-|TRBV10-2|-
TGCGCCAGCAGGAGCGAGGGCACTGAAGCTTTCTTT
CASRSEGTEAFF
>TRBJ2-5|-|TRBV29-1|-
TGCAGTTTTTCAGGGGAGACCCAGTACTTC
CSFSGETQYF
>TRBJ2-7|-|TRBV9|-
TGTGCCAGCAGCTTAGGCGGCGGGAAGGGCCTAGGGCAGTACTTC
CASSLGGGKGLGQYF
>TRBJ1-2|-|TRBV5-1|few
TGCGCCAGCAGCTTGGGAGAGATTTCTGGTGGCTACACCTTC
CASSLGEISGGYTF
>TRBJ1-4|-|TRBV2|-
TGTGCCAGCAGTGGACGGGGAGTGGCCGGTGGAAAACTGTTTTTT
CASSGRGVAGGKLFF
>TRBJ1-3|TRBD1|TRBV2|-
TGTGCCAGCAGTGGACAGGGTCCAGGGGTCGGAAACACCATATATTTT
CASSGQGPGVGNTIYF
>TRBJ2-7|-|TRBV10-3|-
TGTGCCATCAGTGGGCGGCAGGGTAGTACCTACGAGCAGTACTTC
CAISGRQGSTYEQYF
>TRBJ1-5|-|TRBV12-3/TRBV12-4|many
TGTGCCAGCAGCTCCACACAGACTCAGCCCCAGCATTTT
CASSSTQTQPQHF
>TRBJ2-2|-|TRBV28|-
TGTGCCAGCAGTCCCGGTGGGCTGTCCACCGGGGAGCTGTTTTTT
CASSPGGLSTGELFF
>TRBJ2-3|-|TRBV7-2|-
TGTGCCAGCAGCCTTCAGGGCTGGACAGATACGCAGTATTTT
CASSLQGWTDTQYF
>TRBJ1-4|-|TRBV7-2|few
TGTGCCAGCAGCTTAGTGACAGGAGGGAAGGTCAATGAAAAACTGTTTTTT
CASSLVTGGKVNEKLFF
>TRBJ2-5|-|TRBV9|once
TGTGCCAGCAGCGTTATGACTGGGCAAGAGACCCAGTACTTC
CASSVMTGQETQYF
>TRBJ2-2|TRBD2|TRBV6-2/TRBV6-3|few
TGTGCCAGCAGTTCCGGGAGGCTATACACCGGGGAGCTGTTTTTT
CASSSGRLYTGELFF
>TRBJ1-1|-|TRBV12-3/TRBV12-4|many
TGTGCCAGCAGCCCCCCGAGGGGGAACACTGAAGCTTTCTTT
CASSPPRGNTEAFF
>TRBJ1-1|TRBD1|TRBV2|-
TGTGCCAGCAGACCCTTGACAGGGCGGACTGAAGCTTTCTTT
CASRPLTGRTEAFF
>TRBJ2-7|TRBD1|TRBV7-9|few
TGTGCCAGCTCACCCTACATCGCTGGGACAGGAACCTACGAGCAGTACTTC
CASSPYIAGTGTYEQYF
>TRBJ1-5|TRBD1|TRBV10-3|once
TGTGCCAGCAGTTACGAGGGGGCCCAGCCCCAGCATTTT
CASSYEGAQPQHF
>TRBJ2-1|-|TRBV20-1|many
TGCAGTGCTAGGGCCGGGACGCACAATGAGCAGTTCTTC
CSARAGTHNEQFF
>TRBJ2-3|-|TRBV5-1|-
TGTGCCAGCAGCTTAGCAGGGGTTGGCACAGATACGCAGTATTTT
CASSLAGVGTDTQYF
>TRBJ1-4|TRBD1|TRBV25-1|many
TGTGCCAGCAGTGTGGCCAGGGGGCTTCCTAATGAAAAACTGTTTTTT
CASSVARGLPNEKLFF
>TRBJ1-5|TRBD1|TRBV9|many
TGTGCCAGCAGCGCTGTGGACAGGGGGCAGCCCCAGCATTTT
CASSAVDRGQPQHF
>TRBJ1-4|TRBD1|TRBV9|many
TGTGCCAGCAGCCCACAGGGGGCGAATGAAAAACTGTTTTTT
CASSPQGANEKLFF
>TRBJ2-7|TRBD1|TRBV7-3|-
TGTGCCAGCAGCTTCACAGGGGGTTCGGGCTACGAGCAGTACTTC
CASSFTGGSGYEQYF
>TRBJ1-5|-|TRBV19|-
TGTGCCAGTAGTATAGGCAGGACTCAGCCCCAGCATTTT
CASSIGRTQPQHF
>TRBJ2-7|TRBD1|TRBV29-1|many
TGCAGCGTTGAAATACAGGGGGTAAGGGAGCAGTACTTC
CSVEIQGVREQYF
>TRBJ2-2|-|TRBV12-3/TRBV12-4|many
TGTGCCAGCAGTTTCGACCCTAAGAACACCGGGGAGCTGTTTTTT
CASSFDPKNTGELFF
>TRBJ1-2|-|TRBV27|few
TGTGCCAGCAGTTTATCGTGGGGGGAAGGGGGCTACACCTTC
CASSLSWGEGGYTF
>TRBJ1-1|-|TRBV7-8|-
TGTGCCAGCAGCGAGTGGGAAATCGGCACTGAAGCTTTCTTT
CASSEWEIGTEAFF
>TRBJ1-2|TRBD1|TRBV20-1|-
TGCAGTGCTAGAGACCCAAGACAGGGGTCCTATGGCTACACCTTC
CSARDPRQGSYGYTF
>TRBJ2-5|-|TRBV30|-
TGTGCCTGGAGTGTACGGCGTTTAGAGACCCAGTACTTC
CAWSVRRLETQYF
>TRBJ2-5|-|TRBV27|-
TGTGCCAGCAGTTTCCTGGGCACTGCTTACCAAGAGACCCAGTACTTC
CASSFLGTAYQETQYF
>TRBJ2-5|TRBD2|TRBV4-3|many
TGCGCCAGCAGCCAACCTAGCGGCCCGCTCGACTTC
CASSQPSGPLDF
>TRBJ2-7|-|TRBV2|-
TGTGCCAGCACGTGGGGGAAGGGTCCCTACGAGCAGTACTTC
CASTWGKGPYEQYF
>TRBJ2-7|-|TRBV7-9|few
TGTGCCAGCAGCTTAGGGGCGGATTACGAGCAGTACTTC
CASSLGADYEQYF
>TRBJ1-5|TRBD1|TRBV20-1|-
TGCAGTGCTAGTACCGGGACAGGGGGCCAGCCCCAGCATTTT
CSASTGTGGQPQHF
>TRBJ2-5|TRBD2|TRBV20-1|-
TGCAGTGCTACCGGGACTAGCGGGAGGGCCCAGTACTTC
CSATGTSGRAQYF
>TRBJ1-6|-|TRBV7-9|-
TGTGCCAGCAGCTTAGCAACAGAGCCCAATTCACCCCTCCACTTT
CASSLATEPNSPLHF
>TRBJ2-7|TRBD1|TRBV28|few
TGTGCCAGCAGTTTATACGGACAGGGGGCTTACGAGCAGTACTTC
CASSLYGQGAYEQYF
>TRBJ1-3|TRBD1|TRBV7-2|-
TGTGCCAGCAGCTATGACAGGGGGGGGCCCTCGTATGGAAACACCATATATTTT
CASSYDRGGPSYGNTIYF
>TRBJ2-7|TRBD2|TRBV7-8|few
TGTGCCAGCAGTACTAGCGGGGGAGCCTACGAGCAGTACTTC
CASSTSGGAYEQYF
>TRBJ2-5|-|TRBV10-2|many
TGCGCCAGCTCGGGACCCCCCGGAGGGGAGACCCAGTACTTC
CASSGPPGGETQYF
>TRBJ2-2|-|TRBV25-1|-
TGTGCCAGCAGCGTAAAGGTCGGGGAGCTGTTTTTT
CASSVKVGELFF